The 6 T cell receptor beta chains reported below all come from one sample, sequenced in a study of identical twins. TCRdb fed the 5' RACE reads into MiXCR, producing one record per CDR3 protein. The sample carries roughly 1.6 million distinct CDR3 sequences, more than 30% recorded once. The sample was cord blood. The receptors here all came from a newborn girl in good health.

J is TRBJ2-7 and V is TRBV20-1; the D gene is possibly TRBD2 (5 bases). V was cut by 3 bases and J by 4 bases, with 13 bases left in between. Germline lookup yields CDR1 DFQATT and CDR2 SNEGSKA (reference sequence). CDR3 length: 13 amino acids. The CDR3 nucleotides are TGCAGTGCTAGGCGAAGAACTAGTTACGAGCAGTACTTC. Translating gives CSARRRTSYEQYF.

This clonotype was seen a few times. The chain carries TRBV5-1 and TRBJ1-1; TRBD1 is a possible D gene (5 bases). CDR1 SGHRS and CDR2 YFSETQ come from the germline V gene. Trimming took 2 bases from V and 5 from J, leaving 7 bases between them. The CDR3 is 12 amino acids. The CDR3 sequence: CASSFDSTEAFF. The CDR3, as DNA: TGCGCCAGCAGCTTCGACAGTACTGAAGCTTTCTTT.

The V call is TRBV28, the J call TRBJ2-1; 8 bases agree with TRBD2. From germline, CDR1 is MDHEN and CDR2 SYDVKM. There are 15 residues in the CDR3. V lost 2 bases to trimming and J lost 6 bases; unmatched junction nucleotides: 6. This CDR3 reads CASSLMSGRGNEQFF. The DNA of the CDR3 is TGTGCCAGCAGTTTAATGAGCGGGAGAGGCAATGAGCAGTTCTTC.

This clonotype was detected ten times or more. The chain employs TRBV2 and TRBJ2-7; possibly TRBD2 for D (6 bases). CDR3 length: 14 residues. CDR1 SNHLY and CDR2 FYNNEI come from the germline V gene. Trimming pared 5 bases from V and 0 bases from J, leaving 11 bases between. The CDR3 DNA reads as TGTGCCAGCAGTAAGGCGGGAATCTCCTACGAGCAGTACTTC. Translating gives CASSKAGISYEQYF.

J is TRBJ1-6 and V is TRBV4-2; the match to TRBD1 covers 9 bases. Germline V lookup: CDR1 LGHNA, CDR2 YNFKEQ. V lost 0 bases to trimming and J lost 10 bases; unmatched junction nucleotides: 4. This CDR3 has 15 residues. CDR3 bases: TGTGCCAGCAGCCAAGAAGACAGGGGGGACTCACCCCTCCACTTT. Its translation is CASSQEDRGDSPLHF.

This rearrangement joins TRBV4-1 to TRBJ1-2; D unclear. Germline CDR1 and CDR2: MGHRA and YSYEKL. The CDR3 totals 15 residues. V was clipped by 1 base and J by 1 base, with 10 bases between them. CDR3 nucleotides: TGCGCCAGCAGCCAAGTGCCGGGGAGTAACTATGGCTACACCTTC. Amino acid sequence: CASSQVPGSNYGYTF.